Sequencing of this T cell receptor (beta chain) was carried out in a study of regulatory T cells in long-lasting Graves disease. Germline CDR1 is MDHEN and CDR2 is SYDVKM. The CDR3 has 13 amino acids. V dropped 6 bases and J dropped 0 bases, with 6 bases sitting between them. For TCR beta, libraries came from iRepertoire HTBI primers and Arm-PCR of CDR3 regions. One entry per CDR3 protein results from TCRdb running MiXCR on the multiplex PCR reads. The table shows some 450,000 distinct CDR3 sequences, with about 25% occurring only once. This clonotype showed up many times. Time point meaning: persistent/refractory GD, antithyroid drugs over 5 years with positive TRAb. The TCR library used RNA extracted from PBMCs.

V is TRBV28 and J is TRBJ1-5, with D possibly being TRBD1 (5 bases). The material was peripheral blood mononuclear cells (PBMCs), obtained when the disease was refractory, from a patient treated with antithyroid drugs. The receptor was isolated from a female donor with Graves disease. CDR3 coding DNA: TGTGCCAGCAGGACAGCTAGCAATCAGCCCCAGCATTTT. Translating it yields CASRTASNQPQHF.